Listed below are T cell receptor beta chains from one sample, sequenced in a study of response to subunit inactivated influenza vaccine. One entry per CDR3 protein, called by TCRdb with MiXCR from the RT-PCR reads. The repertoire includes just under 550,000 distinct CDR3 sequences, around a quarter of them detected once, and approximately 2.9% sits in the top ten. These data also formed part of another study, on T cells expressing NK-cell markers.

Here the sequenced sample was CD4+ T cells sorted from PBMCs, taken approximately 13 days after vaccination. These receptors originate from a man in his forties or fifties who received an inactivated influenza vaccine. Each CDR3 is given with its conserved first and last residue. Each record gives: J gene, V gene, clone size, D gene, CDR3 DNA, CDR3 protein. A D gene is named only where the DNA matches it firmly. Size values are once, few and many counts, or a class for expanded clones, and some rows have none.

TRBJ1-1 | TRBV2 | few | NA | TGTGCCAGCGCATTCGTGAACACTGAAGCTTTCTTT | CASAFVNTEAFF
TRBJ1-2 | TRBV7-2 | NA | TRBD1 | TGTGCCAGCAGCTTAGATGGGACAGGGAGTGATGGCTACACCTTC | CASSLDGTGSDGYTF
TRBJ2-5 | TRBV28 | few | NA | TGTGCCAGCAGAGTAGGGACCCAGTACTTC | CASRVGTQYF
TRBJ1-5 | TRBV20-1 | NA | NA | TGCAGTGCTAGAGATCCCGCGGCAGCCTATCAGCCCCAGCATTTT | CSARDPAAAYQPQHF
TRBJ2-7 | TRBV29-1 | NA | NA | TGCAGCGTCCTTGGGGGGAAATCGGCGGGGAACACCTACGAGCAGTACTTC | CSVLGGKSAGNTYEQYF
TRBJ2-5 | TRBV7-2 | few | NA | TGTGCCAGCAGCATGGCCCGGGGAAGGGTGTACTTC | CASSMARGRVYF
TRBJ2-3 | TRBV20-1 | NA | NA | TGCAGTGCTAGCGTCACAGGTGATACGCAGTATTTT | CSASVTGDTQYF
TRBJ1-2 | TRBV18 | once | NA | TGTGCCAGCTCACCGGCAGGGTATGATGGCTACACCTTC | CASSPAGYDGYTF
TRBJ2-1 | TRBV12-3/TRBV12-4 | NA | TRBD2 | TGTGCCAGCAGTTTAGTGGGGGGGGTCAATGAGCAGTTCTTC | CASSLVGGVNEQFF
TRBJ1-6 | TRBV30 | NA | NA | TGTGCCTGGAGTGTGGGGGTTGGTTCACCCCTCCACTTT | CAWSVGVGSPLHF
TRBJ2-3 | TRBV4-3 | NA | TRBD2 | TGCGCCAGCAGCCAAGGACCGCAGGGACTAATCACAGATACGCAGTATTTT | CASSQGPQGLITDTQYF
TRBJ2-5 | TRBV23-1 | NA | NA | TGCGCCAGCAGTCAATCGGGGGAGTCTAGGGAGACCCAGTACTTC | CASSQSGESRETQYF
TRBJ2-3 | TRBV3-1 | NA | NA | TGTGCCAGCAGCCCCACTCCGACCACAGATACGCAGTATTTT | CASSPTPTTDTQYF
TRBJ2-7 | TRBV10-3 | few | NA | TGTGCCATCGGGCGGTCTAGGTACGAGCAGTACTTC | CAIGRSRYEQYF
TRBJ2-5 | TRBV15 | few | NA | TGTGCCACCCAATCGGTAGGGGGTCCTACTCGGACCCAGTACTTC | CATQSVGGPTRTQYF
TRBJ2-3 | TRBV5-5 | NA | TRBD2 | TGTGCCAGCAGCTTGAATCCAGCGGGAGGCAGGGATACGCAGTATTTT | CASSLNPAGGRDTQYF
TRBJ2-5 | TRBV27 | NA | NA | TGTGCCAGCAACCCGTCTGTCGGGGGCGGAAGGGAGACCCAGTACTTC | CASNPSVGGGRETQYF
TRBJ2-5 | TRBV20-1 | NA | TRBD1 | TGCAGTGCTAGTGGACAGGACGGATGGACCCAGTACTTC | CSASGQDGWTQYF
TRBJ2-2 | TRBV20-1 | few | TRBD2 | TGCAGTGCTAGTTTGCGGGGGGGAGACACCGGGGAGCTGTTTTTT | CSASLRGGDTGELFF
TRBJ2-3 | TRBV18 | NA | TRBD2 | TGTGCCAGCTCACCACGGACTAGTCGGAGCACAGATACGCAGTACTTT | CASSPRTSRSTDTQYF
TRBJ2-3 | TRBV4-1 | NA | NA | TGCGCCAGCAGCCAAGATCAGGGGTTGACGCAGTATTTT | CASSQDQGLTQYF
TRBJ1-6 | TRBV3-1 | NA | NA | TGTGCCAGCAGCCAAGATGAAAGCTTTAATTCACCCCTCCACTTT | CASSQDESFNSPLHF
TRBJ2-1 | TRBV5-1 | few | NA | TGCGCCAGCAGCATTGGCCACAATGAGCAGTTCTTC | CASSIGHNEQFF